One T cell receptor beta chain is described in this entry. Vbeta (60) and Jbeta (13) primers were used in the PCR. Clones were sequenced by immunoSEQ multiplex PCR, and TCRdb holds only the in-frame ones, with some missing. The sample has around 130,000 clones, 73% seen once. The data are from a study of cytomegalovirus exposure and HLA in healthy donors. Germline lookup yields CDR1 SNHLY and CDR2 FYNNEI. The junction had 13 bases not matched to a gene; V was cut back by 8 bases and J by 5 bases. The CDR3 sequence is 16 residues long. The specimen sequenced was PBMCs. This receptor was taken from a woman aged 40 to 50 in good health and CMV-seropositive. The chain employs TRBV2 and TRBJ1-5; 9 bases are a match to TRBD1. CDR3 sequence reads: CASYPGQGPRDQPQHF. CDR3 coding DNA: TGTGCCAGCTACCCCGGACAGGGGCCTCGGGATCAGCCCCAGCATTTT. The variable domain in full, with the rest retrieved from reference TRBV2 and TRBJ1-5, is EPEVTQTPSHQVTQMGQEVILRCVPISNHLYFYWYRQILGQKVEFLVSFYNNEISEKSEIFDDQFSVERPDGSNFTLKIRSTKLEDSAMYFCASYPGQGPRDQPQHFGDGTRLSIL.